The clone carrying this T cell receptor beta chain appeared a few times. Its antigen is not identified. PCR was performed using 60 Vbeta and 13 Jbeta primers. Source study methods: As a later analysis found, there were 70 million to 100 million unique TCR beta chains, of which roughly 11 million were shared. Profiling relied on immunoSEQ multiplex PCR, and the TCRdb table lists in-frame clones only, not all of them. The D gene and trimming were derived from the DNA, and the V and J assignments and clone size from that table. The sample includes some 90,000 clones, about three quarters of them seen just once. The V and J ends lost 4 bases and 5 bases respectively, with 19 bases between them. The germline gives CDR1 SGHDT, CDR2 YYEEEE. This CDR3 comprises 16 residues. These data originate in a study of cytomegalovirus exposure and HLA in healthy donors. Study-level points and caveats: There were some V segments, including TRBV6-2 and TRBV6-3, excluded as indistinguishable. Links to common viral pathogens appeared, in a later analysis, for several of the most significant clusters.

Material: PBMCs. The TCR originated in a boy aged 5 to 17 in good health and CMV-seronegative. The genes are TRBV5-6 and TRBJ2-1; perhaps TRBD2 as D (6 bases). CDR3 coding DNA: TGTGCCAGCAGCCCGATCGCGGGGCGAGGAGACAATGAGCAGTTCTTC. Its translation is CASSPIAGRGDNEQFF.